This T cell receptor (beta chain) is drawn from a study of cytomegalovirus exposure and HLA in healthy donors. General study results and limits: The presence/absence work took it that sequencing depth was about the same across donors. Most of the CMV-associated TCR beta chains (in a later analysis) appeared to be HLA-restricted.

In the PCR, 60 Vbeta and 13 Jbeta primers were used. How the authors handled the data: In a later analysis, 10 million to 11 million of approximately 86 million unique beta chains occurred in at least two donors. Profiling relied on immunoSEQ multiplex PCR, and the TCRdb table lists in-frame clones only, not all of them. The V and J calls and the clone size are those of that table, but D and trimming were determined from the DNA. The sample yields about 130,000 clones, just over 75% seen once. On this clone: What it recognizes is unknown.

Germline V lookup: CDR1 MNHEY, CDR2 SMNVEV (reference sequence). With 6 bases removed from V and 10 bases from J, the gap between germline ends came to 21 bases. This CDR3 spans 14 amino acids. The TCR sequence derives from a woman between 45 and 65 years old in good health and CMV-seronegative. What was sequenced was PBMCs. J is TRBJ1-1 and V is TRBV27; tentatively, D is TRBD1 (6 bases). The DNA for the CDR3 is TGTGCCAGCAGAAGGACAGCCCTCGAGTTCCGAGCTTTCTTT. Translating gives CASRRTALEFRAFF.